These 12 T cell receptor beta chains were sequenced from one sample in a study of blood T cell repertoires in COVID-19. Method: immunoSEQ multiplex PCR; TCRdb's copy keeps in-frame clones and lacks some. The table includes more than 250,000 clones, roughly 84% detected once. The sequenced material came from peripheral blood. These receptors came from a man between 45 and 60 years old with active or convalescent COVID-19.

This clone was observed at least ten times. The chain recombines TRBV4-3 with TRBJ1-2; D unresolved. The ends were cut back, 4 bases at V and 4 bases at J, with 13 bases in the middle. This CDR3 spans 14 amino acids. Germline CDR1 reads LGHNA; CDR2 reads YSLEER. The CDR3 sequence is CASSPGPGIYGYTF. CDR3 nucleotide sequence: TGCGCCAGCAGCCCCGGTCCGGGGATCTATGGCTACACCTTC.

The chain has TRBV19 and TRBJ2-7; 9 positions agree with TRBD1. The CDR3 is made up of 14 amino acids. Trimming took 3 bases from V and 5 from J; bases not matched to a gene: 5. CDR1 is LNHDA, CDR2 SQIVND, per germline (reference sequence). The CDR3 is CASSIAQGADEQYF. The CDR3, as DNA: TGTGCCAGTAGTATCGCACAGGGGGCGGACGAGCAGTACTTC.

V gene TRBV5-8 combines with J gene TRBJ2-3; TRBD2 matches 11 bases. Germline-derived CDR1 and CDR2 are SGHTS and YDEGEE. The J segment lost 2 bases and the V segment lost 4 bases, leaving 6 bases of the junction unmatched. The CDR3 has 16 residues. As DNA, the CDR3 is TGTGCCAGCAGCCGGGGACTAGCGGAAATCACAGATACGCAGTATTTT. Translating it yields CASSRGLAEITDTQYF.

The CDR3 is CSVDFPPGEETQYF. The DNA for the CDR3 is TGCAGCGTTGACTTTCCCCCGGGAGAAGAGACCCAGTACTTC. V is TRBV29-1 and J is TRBJ2-5, with D maybe TRBD2 (6 bases). The germline V gene encodes CDR1 SQVTM and CDR2 ANQGSEA. The CDR3 consists of 14 residues. V lost 3 bases and J 3 bases, leaving 14 bases between the germline ends. The full variable domain, its missing parts supplied by reference TRBV29-1 and TRBJ2-5, is SAVISQKPSRDICQRGTSLTIQCQVDSQVTMMFWYRQQPGQSLTLIATANQGSEATYESGFVIDKFPISRPNLTFSTLTVSNMSPEDSSIYLCSVDFPPGEETQYFGPGTRLLVL.

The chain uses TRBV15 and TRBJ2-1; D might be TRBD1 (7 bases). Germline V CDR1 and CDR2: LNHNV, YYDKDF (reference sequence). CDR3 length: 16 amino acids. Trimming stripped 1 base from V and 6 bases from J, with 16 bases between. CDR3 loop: CATSRGRAGGGNEQFF. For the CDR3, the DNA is TGTGCCACCAGCAGAGGGAGGGCAGGGGGTGGCAATGAGCAGTTCTTC.

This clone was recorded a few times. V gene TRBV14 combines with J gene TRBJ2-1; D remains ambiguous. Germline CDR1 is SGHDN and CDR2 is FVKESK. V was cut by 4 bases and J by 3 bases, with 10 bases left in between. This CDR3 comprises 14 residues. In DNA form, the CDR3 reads TGTGCCAGCAGCCTGAGGAAGAACTACAATGAGCAGTTCTTC. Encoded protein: CASSLRKNYNEQFF.

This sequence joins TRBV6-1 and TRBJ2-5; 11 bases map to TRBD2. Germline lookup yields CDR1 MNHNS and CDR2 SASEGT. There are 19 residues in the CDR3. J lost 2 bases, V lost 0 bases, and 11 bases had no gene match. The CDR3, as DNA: TGTGCCAGCAGTGAAGCTTTACTAGCGGGAGTGGGGGCACAAGAGACCCAGTACTTC. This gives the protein CASSEALLAGVGAQETQYF.

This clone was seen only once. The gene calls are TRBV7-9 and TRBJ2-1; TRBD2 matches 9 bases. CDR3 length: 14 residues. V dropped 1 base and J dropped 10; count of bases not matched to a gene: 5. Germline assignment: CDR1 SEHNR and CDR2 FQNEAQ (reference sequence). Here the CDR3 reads CASSLGLAVGEQFF. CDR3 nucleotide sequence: TGTGCCAGCAGCTTAGGACTAGCGGTGGGGGAGCAGTTCTTC.

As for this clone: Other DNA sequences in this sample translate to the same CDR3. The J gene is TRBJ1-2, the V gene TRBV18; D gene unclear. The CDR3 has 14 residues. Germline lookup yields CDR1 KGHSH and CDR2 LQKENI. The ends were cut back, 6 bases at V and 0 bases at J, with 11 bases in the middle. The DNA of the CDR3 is TGTGCCAGCTCCCCCGGGCGGGCTAACTATGGCTACACCTTC. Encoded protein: CASSPGRANYGYTF.

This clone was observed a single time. The CDR3 spells CASSLDRTGELFF. CDR3 nucleotide sequence: TGTGCCAGCAGCTTAGACAGGACCGGGGAGCTGTTTTTT. The chain employs TRBV11-2 and TRBJ2-2; no firm D call. In germline, CDR1 is SGHAT, CDR2 FQNNGV. CDR3 size: 13 residues. V was clipped by 0 bases and J by 5 bases, with 4 bases between them. Full variable domain (rest looked up from reference TRBV11-2 and TRBJ2-2): EAGVAQSPRYKIIEKRQSVAFWCNPISGHATLYWYQQILGQGPKLLIQFQNNGVVDDSQLPKDRFSAERLKGVDSTLKIQPAKLEDSAVYLCASSLDRTGELFFGEGSRLTVL.

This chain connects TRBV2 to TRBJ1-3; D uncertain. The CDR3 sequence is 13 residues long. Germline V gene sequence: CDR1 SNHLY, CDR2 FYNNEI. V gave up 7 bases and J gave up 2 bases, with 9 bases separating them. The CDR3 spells CASIRGAGNTIYF. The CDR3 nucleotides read TGTGCCAGCATCCGGGGAGCTGGAAACACCATATATTTT.

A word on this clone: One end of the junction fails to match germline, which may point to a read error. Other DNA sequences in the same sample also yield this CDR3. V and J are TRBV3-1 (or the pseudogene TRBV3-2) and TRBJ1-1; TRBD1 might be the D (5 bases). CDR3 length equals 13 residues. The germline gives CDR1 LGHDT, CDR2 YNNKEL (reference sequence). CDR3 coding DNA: TGTGCCAGCAGCCAGTCAGGGTACACTGAGGCTTTCTTT. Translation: CASSQSGYTEAFF.